These 21 T cell receptor beta chains originate from one sample sequenced in a study of blood T cell repertoires in COVID-19. This table comes from immunoSEQ multiplex PCR, and its TCRdb copy is limited to in-frame clones, with some not included. The table has about 190,000 clones, 90% seen once. What was sequenced was peripheral blood. The receptors here all came from a man aged 50 or older with acute or convalescent COVID-19.

The chain combines TRBV6-5 with TRBJ2-5; 13 nucleotides line up with TRBD2. J gave up 7 bases and V 6 bases, and 8 bases lay outside the gene matches. CDR3 length: 15 amino acids. Germline V gives CDR1 MNHEY, CDR2 SVGAGI. CDR3 sequence reads: CASSGLAGVVGTQYF. The CDR3 DNA follows: TGTGCCAGCAGCGGACTAGCGGGAGTGGTAGGGACCCAGTACTTC.

V gene TRBV7-2 combines with J gene TRBJ1-1; D is unresolved. CDR1 and CDR2 (germline): SGHTA, FQGNSA. The CDR3 runs 14 residues. The V and J ends lost 3 bases and 0 bases respectively, with 8 bases between them. The CDR3 region has the DNA TGTGCCAGCAGCTTTGGGCAAGTGAACACTGAAGCTTTCTTT. Translated, it gives CASSFGQVNTEAFF.

The chain recombines TRBV5-1 with TRBJ1-1, with D hard to call. V lost 1 base to trimming and J lost 3 bases, with 4 bases between them. This CDR3 comprises 12 residues. CDR1 is SGHRS and CDR2 is YFSETQ in the germline V gene. CDR3 protein: CASSLRDTEAFF. The DNA for the CDR3 is TGCGCCAGCAGCTTGCGGGACACTGAAGCTTTCTTT.

Comments on this clone: The same CDR3 can be traced to other DNA sequences in this sample. The genes are TRBV28 and TRBJ1-2; perhaps TRBD1 as D (6 bases). The germline V gene encodes CDR1 MDHEN and CDR2 SYDVKM. The CDR3 covers 13 residues. Trimming pared 6 bases from V and 2 bases from J, leaving 10 bases between. CDR3 sequence reads: CASSTGQNYGYTF. The CDR3 bases are TGTGCCAGCAGCACCGGACAGAACTATGGCTACACCTTC.

The chain combines TRBV4-2 with TRBJ2-4, with 14 nucleotides matching TRBD2. Germline assignment: CDR1 LGHNA and CDR2 YNFKEQ. This CDR3 region has 20 residues. Trimming took 1 base from V and 0 from J; bases not matched to a gene: 8. DNA of the CDR3: TGTGCCAGCAGCCAAGCAGAGGGACTAGCGGGGGATATAGCCAAAAACATTCAGTACTTC. It translates to CASSQAEGLAGDIAKNIQYF.

The chain combines TRBV6-6 with TRBJ2-7; TRBD2 aligns across 9 bases. This CDR3 is 14 amino acids long. V lost 7 bases to trimming and J lost 4 bases; unmatched junction nucleotides: 8. CDR1 and CDR2 from the germline V gene are MNHNY and SVGAGI (reference sequence). Written as DNA, the CDR3 is TGTGCCAGCAAGGGCGGGAGGGCCTCGTACGAGCAGTACTTC. Residues: CASKGGRASYEQYF.

This sequence joins TRBV18 and TRBJ1-2; no reliable D call. Germline V gives CDR1 KGHSH, CDR2 LQKENI. V gave up 6 bases and J gave up 2 bases, with 19 bases separating them. The CDR3 extends over 16 amino acids. CDR3: CASSPRSQSSNYGYTF. The CDR3 bases are TGTGCCAGCTCTCCCAGGTCTCAGAGCTCGAACTATGGCTACACCTTC.

The CDR3 loop is CASRLPKWDRGHQPTYEQYV. The CDR3 bases are TGTGCCAGCAGATTGCCCAAGTGGGACAGGGGCCATCAACCTACCTACGAGCAGTACGTC. The V and J genes are TRBV5-4 and TRBJ2-7, with 10 bases aligning to TRBD1. Trimming cost V 5 bases and J 2 bases; bases outside gene matches: 22. CDR3 length equals 20 residues. Germline lookup yields CDR1 SGHNT and CDR2 YYREEE (reference sequence).

The chain couples TRBV28 to TRBJ2-7; 9 positions agree with TRBD1. This CDR3 has 15 residues. V lost 5 bases and J lost 3; bases outside the gene matches: 8. CDR1 MDHEN and CDR2 SYDVKM come from the germline V gene. CDR3 sequence (DNA): TGTGCCAGCAGTCTCCGGGACAGGGCCATCTACGAGCAGTACGTC. This translates into CASSLRDRAIYEQYV.

The rearrangement links TRBV6-5 to TRBJ2-3; the D gene is possibly TRBD2 (5 bases). V lost 8 bases to trimming and J lost 1 base, with 16 bases between them. CDR1 MNHEY and CDR2 SVGAGI come from the germline V gene. CDR3 length: 15 amino acids. CDR3 coding DNA: TGTGCCAGCCGACTTACCCTCGGGGGCACAGATACGCAGTATTTT. This translates into CASRLTLGGTDTQYF.

The chain is built from TRBV9 and TRBJ2-1; 7 nucleotides agree with TRBD1. Germline trimming cut 3 bases from V and 4 bases from J; bases unmatched to any gene: 4. The CDR3 has 14 residues. Germline CDR1 and CDR2: SGDLS and YYNGEE. In DNA, the CDR3 is TGTGCCAGCAGCGGGGGACAGATGTACAATGAGCAGTTCTTC. This translates into CASSGGQMYNEQFF. Using reference TRBV9 and TRBJ2-1 for the parts outside the CDR3, the full variable domain is DSGVTQTPKHLITATGQRVTLRCSPRSGDLSVYWYQQSLDQGLQFLIQYYNGEERAKGNILERFSAQQFPDLHSELNLSSLELGDSALYFCASSGGQMYNEQFFGPGTRLTVL.

The chain recombines TRBV7-9 with TRBJ1-3; D is undetermined. The CDR3 spans 13 residues. Germline V gene lookup returns CDR1 SEHNR and CDR2 FQNEAQ (reference sequence). V gave up 0 bases and J gave up 4 bases, with 4 bases separating them. The CDR3 coding sequence is TGTGCCAGCAGCTTAGCGGCCGGAAACACCATATATTTT. Residues: CASSLAAGNTIYF.

A few counts support this clone. This rearrangement joins TRBV30 to TRBJ1-5; D gene unclear. The CDR3 extends over 14 amino acids. V lost 4 bases, J lost 2 bases, and 12 bases lay in between. The germline gives CDR1 GTSNPN, CDR2 SVGIG (reference sequence). The CDR3 sequence is CAWKSQNGNQPQHF. The CDR3 coding sequence is TGTGCCTGGAAATCCCAAAATGGCAATCAGCCCCAGCATTTT.

This clone occurred a few times. The V gene is TRBV3-1 (or the pseudogene TRBV3-2), the J gene TRBJ1-2; D is unclear. The CDR3 runs 14 residues. V gave up 4 bases and J gave up 8 bases, with 17 bases separating them. Per the germline V gene, CDR1 is LGHDT and CDR2 is YNNKEL (reference sequence). This CDR3 reads CASSPPTNSGGYTF. The CDR3 DNA is TGTGCCAGCAGCCCACCCACTAACTCGGGGGGCTACACCTTC.

V usage is TRBV6-5 and J usage is TRBJ2-7, with 11 positions matching TRBD1. The CDR3 consists of 15 residues. Trimming cost V 0 bases and J 3 bases; bases outside gene matches: 1. Germline CDR1 and CDR2: MNHEY and SVGAGI. CDR3 sequence: CASSYSGQGDYEQYF. The CDR3 DNA sequence: TGTGCCAGCAGTTACTCGGGACAGGGGGACTACGAGCAGTACTTC.

V is TRBV6-1 and J is TRBJ1-5; D might be TRBD1 (6 bases). CDR3 length equals 15 residues. V lost 1 base, J lost 7 bases, and 14 bases lay in between. The germline V gene encodes CDR1 MNHNS and CDR2 SASEGT. CDR3 DNA: TGTGCCAGCAGTGAAGTCGGGGCAGGGGAACAGCCCCAGCATTTT. The encoded protein is CASSEVGAGEQPQHF.

The gene calls are TRBV7-3 and TRBJ2-6; TRBD2 matches 11 bases. V shed 3 bases and J 0 bases; nucleotides not matched to a gene: 4. The CDR3 is 18 amino acids. Germline CDR1 is SGHTA and CDR2 is FQGTGA. CDR3 sequence (DNA): TGTGCCAGCAGCTTCTTAGCGGGAGGGGGCTCTGGGGCCAACGTCCTGACTTTC. This gives the protein CASSFLAGGGSGANVLTF.

This sequence joins TRBV5-6 and TRBJ2-1; maybe TRBD2 (5 bases). V lost 4 bases to trimming and J lost 2 bases, with 19 bases between them. Germline-derived CDR1 and CDR2 are SGHDT and YYEEEE. This CDR3 contains 17 residues. In DNA, the CDR3 is TGTGCCAGCAGCCTGGGGAGTCTTGCTGCGGCCTACAATGAGCAGTTCTTC. Translated: CASSLGSLAAAYNEQFF.

The J gene is TRBJ1-2, the V gene TRBV19; 7 bases are shared with TRBD1. CDR3 size: 18 residues. Trimming removed 9 bases from V and 7 bases from J; junction bases left unmatched: 26. Germline V CDR1 and CDR2: LNHDA, SQIVND (reference sequence). The CDR3 loop reads CASLIRRDRRNFTCGYTF. The CDR3 DNA sequence: TGTGCCAGCCTAATCCGAAGGGACAGACGTAACTTTACTTGTGGCTACACCTTC.

This clone was seen a single time. The V call is TRBV18, the J call TRBJ1-1; 7 bases fit TRBD1. Trimming took 3 bases from V and 1 from J; bases not matched to a gene: 2. Germline loops: CDR1 KGHSH, CDR2 LQKENI. The CDR3 is 14 amino acids. The CDR3 nucleotides read TGTGCCAGCTCACCCAGACAGGGGAACACTGAAGCTTTCTTT. As protein: CASSPRQGNTEAFF.

The chain employs TRBV2 and TRBJ1-1; a weak D match, TRBD1 (5 bases). The CDR3 totals 13 residues. Germline V lookup: CDR1 SNHLY, CDR2 FYNNEI. The germline V and J ends were trimmed by 6 bases and 5 bases, with 13 bases remaining between them. CDR3 bases: TGTGCCAGCAGGGACATATCGAGGACTGAAGCTTTCTTT. Its protein is CASRDISRTEAFF. Supplemented by reference TRBV2 and TRBJ1-1, the full variable domain reads EPEVTQTPSHQVTQMGQEVILRCVPISNHLYFYWYRQILGQKVEFLVSFYNNEISEKSEIFDDQFSVERPDGSNFTLKIRSTKLEDSAMYFCASRDISRTEAFFGQGTRLTVV.